The present T cell receptor beta chain was sequenced within a study of PD-1 blockade in classical Hodgkin lymphoma. General study findings and limits: Those starting nivolumab under 1 year post-ASCT were excluded. By cycle point C4D1, TCR diversity had risen significantly in CD4+ cells (but not CD8+ cells).

Generated by immunoSEQ multiplex PCR, the TCRdb table keeps only in-frame clones and is missing some. The table has tens of thousands of clones, 82% seen once. The CDR3 loop spans 13 amino acids. The ends were cut back, 5 bases at V and 8 bases at J, with 10 bases in the middle. Germline-derived CDR1 and CDR2 are SGHAT and FQDESV (reference sequence). The patients all showed relapse after autologous stem cell transplantation, while their brentuximab vedotin exposure varied. Patients' outcomes at their best amounted to complete response, partial response or progressive disease. For this clone: Its target is not known.

The sequence came from a human donor with classical Hodgkin lymphoma. The rearrangement joins TRBV11-1 to TRBJ1-6, with no clear D. The starting material was peripheral blood mononuclear cells (PBMCs), obtained at baseline. The DNA for the CDR3 is TGTGCCAGCAGCGCTATAAGCGATTCACCCCTCCACTTT. Translation: CASSAISDSPLHF. Complete variable domain (other parts from reference TRBV11-1 and TRBJ1-6): EAEVAQSPRYKITEKSQAVAFWCDPISGHATLYWYRQILGQGPELLVQFQDESVVDDSQLPKDRFSAERLKGVDSTLKIQPAELGDSAMYLCASSAISDSPLHFGNGTRLTVT.